The TCR beta chain under discussion was sequenced for a study of T cell repertoires in aging, cancer and after chemotherapy. Overall study: Some 8.1 million TCR reads were in the whole dataset. Overall study findings and caveats: In cancer patients, declining TCR diversity with age involved lost richness and lost evenness. Untreated cancer patients had significantly lower blood TCR diversity than age-matched healthy donors.

TCR beta rearrangements were amplified from peripheral blood genomic DNA. Details on this clonotype: Its antigen is not identified.

A mixed TRB-A/B primer pool amplified rearranged TRB by multiplex touch-down PCR. TCRdb independently ran MiXCR on the multiplex PCR reads; one entry per CDR3 protein. The table lists 8,000 to 10,000 distinct CDR3 sequences, 25% to 40% of them singletons. The clonotype was recovered from a human donor in good health. Material for sequencing was blood.

The CDR3 DNA reads as TGTGCCAGCAGCTTACCAGGGGTTGGCACTGAAGCTTTCTTT. It yields the protein CASSLPGVGTEAFF. The chain is built from TRBV5-5 and TRBJ1-1, with D perhaps TRBD1 (6 bases). Germline CDR1 SGHKS, CDR2 YYEKEE (reference sequence). V was pared by 2 bases and J by 4 bases, with 12 bases between. CDR3 length: 14 amino acids.